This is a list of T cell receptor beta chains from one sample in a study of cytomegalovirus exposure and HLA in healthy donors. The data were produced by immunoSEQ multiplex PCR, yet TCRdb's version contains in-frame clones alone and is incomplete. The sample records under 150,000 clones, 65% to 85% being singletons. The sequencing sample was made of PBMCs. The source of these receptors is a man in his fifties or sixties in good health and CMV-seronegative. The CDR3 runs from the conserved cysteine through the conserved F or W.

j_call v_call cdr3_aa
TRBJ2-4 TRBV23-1 CASSQGQGGRGGKNIQYF
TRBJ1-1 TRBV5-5 CASSLTGAMNTEAFF
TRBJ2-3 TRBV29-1 CSVLGGILATRGTDTQYF
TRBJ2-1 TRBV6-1 CASSETSGGPYNEQFF
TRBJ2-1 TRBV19 CASSESREQFF
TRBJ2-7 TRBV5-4 CASSKRDYSYEQYF
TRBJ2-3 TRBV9 CASSVASGLGTDTQYF
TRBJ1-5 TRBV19 CAISDRSNQPQHF
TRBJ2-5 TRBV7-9 CASGSDRGQETQYF
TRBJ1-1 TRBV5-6 CASSLDGRRDSEAFF
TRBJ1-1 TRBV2 CASSGQLSEAFF
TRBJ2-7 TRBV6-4 CASRHRGLAGLSSYEQYF
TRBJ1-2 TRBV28 CASRRTMRGGNYGYTF
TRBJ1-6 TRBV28 CASSLVGLGGSSPLHF
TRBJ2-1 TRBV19 CASSTGTANYNEQFF
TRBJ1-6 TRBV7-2 CASSLYMDRGISPLHF
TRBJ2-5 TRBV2 CASSGTRGNQETQYF
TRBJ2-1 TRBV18 CASSPIPGDEQFF
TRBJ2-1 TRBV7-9 CASSPQGGAGLGEQFF
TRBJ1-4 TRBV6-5 CASSRRDRGGEKLFF
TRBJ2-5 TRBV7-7 CASSLGERETQYF
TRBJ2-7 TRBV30 CAWSPGVPNEQYF
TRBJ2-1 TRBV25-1 CASSDWGVYNEQFF
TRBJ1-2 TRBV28 CASSLWTGGNYGYTF
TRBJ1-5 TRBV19 CASSRRTDSNQPQHF
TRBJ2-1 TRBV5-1 CASSPGPGVSGGDNEQFF